The T cell receptor beta chain under discussion was sequenced for a study of CD8+ T cells in alopecia areata. In a handful of patients, CD4+ T cells were split by CD25+CD127- sorting. Peripheral blood samples and lesional scalp punch biopsies were obtained from alopecia areata patients. V was clipped by 5 bases and J by 4 bases; unmatched bases: 6. The CDR3 contains 14 residues. Germline V gene sequence: CDR1 MNHEY, CDR2 SMNVEV (reference sequence). cDNA serving as the sequencing template came from extracted, reverse transcribed RNA. TCRdb's table, derived via immunoSEQ multiplex PCR, lists solely in-frame clones and lacks some. Among around 8,000 clones listed, about three quarters were seen once.

The receptor comes from a human donor with alopecia areata. Sequencing was done on a sample of CD4+ Tregs sorted from blood. This chain joins TRBV27 and TRBJ2-7; the match to TRBD1 covers 9 bases. CDR3 DNA sequence: TGTGCCAGCAGTAAGGGACAGGGAGGATACGAGCAGTACTTC. It specifies CASSKGQGGYEQYF.